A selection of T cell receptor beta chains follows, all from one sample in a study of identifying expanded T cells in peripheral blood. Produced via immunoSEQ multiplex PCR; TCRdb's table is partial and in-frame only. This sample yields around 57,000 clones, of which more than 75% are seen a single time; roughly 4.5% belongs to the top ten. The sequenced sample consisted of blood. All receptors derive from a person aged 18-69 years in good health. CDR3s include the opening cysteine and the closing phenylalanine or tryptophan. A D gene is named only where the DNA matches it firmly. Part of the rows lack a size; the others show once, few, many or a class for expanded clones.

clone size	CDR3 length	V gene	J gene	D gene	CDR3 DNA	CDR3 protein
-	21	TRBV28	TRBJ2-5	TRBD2	TGTGCCAGCAAAACGGACAGCCTCGGCTCCTCGAGGCGGGAGGAGGAAGAGACCCAGTACTTC	CASKTDSLGSSRREEEETQYF
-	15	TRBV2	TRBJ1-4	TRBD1	TGTGCCAGCAGGGACAGGGGTCTTTCCAATGAAAAACTGTTTTTT	CASRDRGLSNEKLFF
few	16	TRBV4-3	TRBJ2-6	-	TGCGCCAGCAGCCAAGGGTCAGGGTCTGGGGCCAACGTCCTGACTTTC	CASSQGSGSGANVLTF
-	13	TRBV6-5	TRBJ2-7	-	TGTGCCAGCAGTTACGCATCTCAAAACGAGCAGTACTTC	CASSYASQNEQYF
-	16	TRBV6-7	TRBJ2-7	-	TGTGCCAGCAGTTGCCCGGGGGTGGGTGGTAGGTACGAGCAGTACTTC	CASSCPGVGGRYEQYF
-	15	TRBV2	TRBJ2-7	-	TGTGCCAGCACCTCTTCCGGGACGGGAGCCTACGAGCAGTACTTC	CASTSSGTGAYEQYF
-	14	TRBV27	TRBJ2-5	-	TGTGCCAGCAGTTTTCGGCCAGGGGGGGAGACCCAGTACTTC	CASSFRPGGETQYF
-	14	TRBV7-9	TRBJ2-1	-	TGTGCCAGCAGCTTAGGGGCCAGCTACAATGAGCAGTTCTTC	CASSLGASYNEQFF
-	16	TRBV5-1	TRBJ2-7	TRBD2	TGCGCCAGCAGCTTGGGGCTAGCGGGGCCCTCCTACGAGCAGTACTTC	CASSLGLAGPSYEQYF
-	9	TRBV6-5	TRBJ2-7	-	TGTGCCAGCAGTGATGAGCGGTACTTC	CASSDERYF
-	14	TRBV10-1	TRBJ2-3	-	TGCGCCAGCAGTTTTCAGGGGACCACAGATACGCAGTATTTT	CASSFQGTTDTQYF
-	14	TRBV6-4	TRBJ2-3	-	TGTGCCAGCAGTGAACGCGGGGTGGCAGATACGCAGTATTTT	CASSERGVADTQYF
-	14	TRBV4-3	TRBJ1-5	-	TGCGCCAGCAGCCAAGAAAGGGGGTTATGGCCCCAGCATTTT	CASSQERGLWPQHF
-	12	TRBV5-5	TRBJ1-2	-	TGTGCCAGCAGCTTGGATGCGCCCAGCTACACCTTC	CASSLDAPSYTF
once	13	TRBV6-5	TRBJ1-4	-	TGTGCCAGCAGTAGGGCAGCGGGCGAAAAACTGTTTTTT	CASSRAAGEKLFF